One sample yielded the 27 T cell receptor beta chains listed below, sequenced in a study of blood T cells in healthy people across ages. It was with a sample-barcoded 5' primer and a J-beta primer mix that a second PCR of about 6 to 12 cycles was run. TCRdb reanalysed the 5' RACE reads using MiXCR and keeps one entry per CDR3 protein. The table shows 700,000 or so distinct CDR3 sequences, with 22% occurring only once. Source material: blood. All receptors derive from a man in his sixties or seventies in good health.

The chain couples TRBV19 to TRBJ2-1, with 9 bases that match TRBD2. The germline gives CDR1 LNHDA, CDR2 SQIVND (reference sequence). This CDR3 is 19 amino acids long. With V trimmed by 6 bases and J by 3 bases, 18 bases remained unmatched. This chain's CDR3 is CASRTSGLASARNYNEQFF. CDR3 coding DNA: TGTGCCAGTAGAACATCGGGACTAGCCTCTGCCCGGAACTACAATGAGCAGTTCTTC.

J is TRBJ2-5 and V is TRBV12-3 or TRBV12-4, with 12 bases identical to TRBD2. The V segment lost 5 bases and the J segment 4 bases; nucleotides outside the gene matches: 14. The CDR3 covers 18 residues. In DNA, the CDR3 is TGTGCCAGCAGTGGCGAAGCGGGACTAGCGGGCCAAGGAGAGACCCAGTACTTC. As protein: CASSGEAGLAGQGETQYF.

There are a few counts of this clonotype. The V call is TRBV20-1, the J call TRBJ2-3; tentatively, D is TRBD1 (6 bases). The CDR3 totals 14 residues. CDR1 and CDR2 from the germline V gene are DFQATT and SNEGSKA (reference sequence). Trimming took off 5 bases at V and 1 base at J, with 13 bases between the two ends. The CDR3 DNA reads as TGCAGTGCTGTTCCAGGGGCGGGCACAGATACGCAGTATTTT. Translation: CSAVPGAGTDTQYF.

This clonotype showed up just a few times. The V call is TRBV6-6, the J call TRBJ1-4; D gene unclear. V lost 4 bases to trimming and J lost 2 bases, with 11 bases between them. Germline loops: CDR1 MNHNY, CDR2 SVGAGI (reference sequence). This CDR3 has 15 residues. CDR3 amino acids: CASSLKEVTNEKLFF. The DNA of the CDR3 is TGTGCCAGCAGTTTAAAGGAGGTCACTAATGAAAAACTGTTTTTT.

In this sample, this clonotype turned up a few times. The genes are TRBV28 and TRBJ2-3; 7 nucleotides match TRBD1. V lost 6 bases to trimming and J lost 9 bases; unmatched junction nucleotides: 12. Germline CDR1 reads MDHEN; CDR2 reads SYDVKM. This CDR3 is built from 14 residues. Here the CDR3 DNA reads TGTGCCAGCAGCCAGAGCAGGGGGTCGAGGACGCAGTATTTT. This translates into CASSQSRGSRTQYF.

This CDR3 reads CASSLTPSGFSGTYNEQFF. The DNA for the CDR3 is TGTGCCAGCAGTTTAACTCCCTCGGGCTTTAGCGGGACCTACAATGAGCAGTTCTTC. The chain links TRBV6-2 or TRBV6-3 to TRBJ2-1; 8 bases agree with TRBD2. The CDR3 length is 19 residues. In germline, CDR1 is MNHEY, CDR2 SVGEGT. After removal of 4 bases from V and 2 bases from J, the junction contained 16 bases not matched to a gene.

This clonotype occurred a few times. V gene TRBV13 combines with J gene TRBJ1-1, with 9 nucleotides matching TRBD1. The CDR3 is made up of 13 amino acids. Unmatched junction bases numbered 9, after V lost 5 bases and J lost 11 bases. CDR1 PRHDT and CDR2 FYEKMQ come from the germline V gene (reference sequence). CDR3 sequence (DNA): TGTGCCAGCAGCGAATACAGGGGGCGCGAGGCTTTCTTT. It is translated as CASSEYRGREAFF.

This rearrangement joins TRBV6-2 or TRBV6-3 to TRBJ2-1, with D possibly matching TRBD1 (6 bases). The CDR3 contains 12 residues. The germline CDR1 and CDR2 sequences are MNHEY and SVGEGT. Between the trimmed V and J ends, which lost 5 bases and 4 bases, there was a span of 6 bases. CDR3: CASSDRYNEQFF. The CDR3 coding sequence is TGTGCCAGCAGTGACAGGTACAATGAGCAGTTCTTC.

This clonotype was found a few times. The chain combines TRBV12-3 or TRBV12-4 with TRBJ2-5; D is perhaps TRBD1 or TRBD2 (5 bases each). TRBJ2-7 explains the end of the DNA better; the J call may be wrong. This CDR3 has 13 residues. CDR3 DNA: TGTGCCAGCAGACGGGACGGAGCCTACGAGCAGTACGTC. This translates into CASRRDGAYEQYV.

The chain joins TRBV10-3 to TRBJ2-3; no clear D gene. Between the trimmed V and J ends, which lost 3 bases and 2 bases, there was a span of 3 bases. CDR3 length: 12 residues. The V gene's germline CDR1 is ENHRY and CDR2 SYGVKD. The DNA of the CDR3 is TGTGCCATCAGTGATCACACAGATACGCAGTATTTT. Translating it yields CAISDHTDTQYF.

V gene TRBV24-1 combines with J gene TRBJ2-3; 7 nucleotides agree with TRBD1. Germline V gene sequence: CDR1 KGHDR, CDR2 SFDVKD. V lost 4 bases, J lost 4 bases, and 10 bases stayed unmatched. This CDR3 is 16 amino acids long. CDR3 sequence: CATSDPGTEIPDTQYF. In DNA, the CDR3 is TGTGCCACCAGTGACCCGGGGACAGAGATCCCAGATACGCAGTATTTT.

In DNA form, the CDR3 reads TGCAGTGCTAGAAGGGGCACGTATATAGGCACAGATACGCAGTATTTT. It translates to CSARRGTYIGTDTQYF. The V call is TRBV20-1, the J call TRBJ2-3; D is perhaps TRBD1 (5 bases). CDR3 length: 16 amino acids. Trimming left V 2 bases short and J 1 base short, with 16 bases between. Germline CDR1 DFQATT, CDR2 SNEGSKA (reference sequence).

The V gene is TRBV9, the J gene TRBJ2-5; 9 bases align to TRBD2. CDR1 SGDLS and CDR2 YYNGEE come from the germline V gene. Trimming took 0 bases from V and 3 from J; bases not matched to a gene: 9. CDR3 length: 17 amino acids. The CDR3 DNA reads as TGTGCCAGCAGCGTAGGTGCTAGCGGGATGGGAGAAGAGACCCAGTACTTC. This sequence encodes CASSVGASGMGEETQYF.

The rearrangement uses TRBV3-1 and TRBJ2-1; no clear D gene. V was pared by 5 bases and J by 0 bases, with 11 bases between. The CDR3 extends over 15 amino acids. Germline V gene data show CDR1 as LGHDT and CDR2 as YNNKEL (reference sequence). The CDR3 DNA reads as TGTGCCAGCAGCTTAAACTGGGACTCCTACAATGAGCAGTTCTTC. This translates into CASSLNWDSYNEQFF.

The CDR3 coding sequence is TGTGCCAGCGGCCGACTAGGCCCCAGCACAGATACGCAGTATTTT. It encodes CASGRLGPSTDTQYF. V gene TRBV6-2 or TRBV6-3 combines with J gene TRBJ2-3, with D possibly being TRBD2 (6 bases). The CDR3 totals 15 residues. CDR1 is MNHEY and CDR2 is SVGEGT in the germline V gene. The V gene lost 8 bases and the J gene lost 0 bases, with 15 bases spanning the gap.

J is TRBJ2-7 and V is TRBV7-8; D perhaps matches TRBD2 (6 bases). V dropped 5 bases and J dropped 6 bases, with 11 bases sitting between them. The V gene's germline CDR1 is SGHVS and CDR2 FQNEAQ. The CDR3 runs to 12 residues. The CDR3 sequence: CASSRIGSEQYV. The CDR3 DNA reads TGTGCCAGCAGCCGCATCGGGAGCGAGCAGTACGTC.

This clonotype was seen a handful of times. This sequence joins TRBV7-2 and TRBJ2-3; no clear D. Germline V gives CDR1 SGHTA, CDR2 FQGNSA. The V and J ends lost 2 bases and 1 base respectively, with 19 bases between them. This CDR3 region has 18 residues. CDR3 protein: CASSLKGLLTRGTDTQYF. The CDR3 coding sequence is TGTGCCAGCAGCTTAAAAGGTCTACTAACCCGGGGCACAGATACGCAGTATTTT.

This chain links TRBV19 with TRBJ1-4; D is uncertain. Trimming left V 6 bases short and J 0 bases short, with 5 bases between. The germline CDR1 and CDR2 sequences are LNHDA and SQIVND (reference sequence). This CDR3 has 13 residues. The CDR3 region is CASRVATNEKLFF. The CDR3 region has the DNA TGTGCCAGTAGGGTAGCAACTAATGAAAAACTGTTTTTT.

The chain is built from TRBV3-1 and TRBJ2-2; D unclear. Trimming removed 4 bases at V and 2 bases at J, with 8 bases between. Looked up from germline, CDR1 is LGHDT and CDR2 is YNNKEL (reference sequence). This CDR3 region has 14 residues. The CDR3 sequence is CASSPELNTGELFF. The CDR3 nucleotides read TGTGCCAGCAGCCCTGAACTAAACACCGGGGAGCTGTTTTTT.

This clonotype was picked up a small number of times. The chain couples TRBV3-1 to TRBJ1-4, with D uncertain. CDR1 and CDR2 from the germline V gene are LGHDT and YNNKEL (reference sequence). V was cut by 2 bases and J by 3 bases, with 10 bases left in between. The CDR3 is 15 residues long. CDR3 nucleotide sequence: TGTGCCAGCAGCCAAATGGGGTCAGCTAATGAAAAACTGTTTTTT. Translated: CASSQMGSANEKLFF.

V gene TRBV9 combines with J gene TRBJ1-1, with no clear D. The germline V gene has CDR1 SGDLS and CDR2 YYNGEE. Trimming took 0 bases from V and 1 from J, leaving 7 bases between them. The CDR3 length is 14 residues. CDR3 in DNA: TGTGCCAGCAGCGTAGGGCGGAGGAACACTGAAGCTTTCTTT. Residues: CASSVGRRNTEAFF.

This clonotype was observed many times. V gene TRBV7-9 combines with J gene TRBJ2-3; D unresolved. This CDR3 spans 14 amino acids. V was trimmed by 1 base and J by 1 base, leaving 6 bases between them. Germline V gene data show CDR1 as SEHNR and CDR2 as FQNEAQ (reference sequence). The CDR3 is CASSLGTRTDTQYF. The DNA for the CDR3 is TGTGCCAGCAGCTTAGGGACCCGCACAGATACGCAGTATTTT.

V and J are TRBV7-7 and TRBJ2-1; 7 nucleotides align to TRBD2. Unmatched junction bases numbered 6, after V lost 1 base and J lost 9 bases. Germline V gene lookup returns CDR1 SSHAT and CDR2 FNYEAQ (reference sequence). CDR3 length: 14 residues. This CDR3 is CASSLGVSGGEQFF. The DNA of the CDR3 is TGTGCCAGCAGCTTAGGCGTCTCGGGGGGTGAGCAGTTCTTC.

V usage is TRBV12-3 or TRBV12-4 and J usage is TRBJ1-1; 7 nucleotides align to TRBD1. V gave up 3 bases and J gave up 7 bases; unmatched junction bases: 8. This CDR3 is built from 14 residues. The CDR3 loop reads CASSFRRGMDEAFF. CDR3 nucleotide sequence: TGTGCCAGCAGTTTCCGCAGGGGGATGGATGAAGCTTTCTTT.

This clonotype was detected only a few times. The chain carries TRBV29-1 and TRBJ2-6; no clear D. Germline V CDR1 and CDR2: SQVTM, ANQGSEA. V lost 7 bases and J 0 bases, leaving 7 bases between the germline ends. This CDR3 spans 13 amino acids. For the CDR3, the DNA is TGCAGCGCTACAGACTCTGGGGCCAACGTCCTGACTTTC. Protein product: CSATDSGANVLTF. Full variable domain (remainder filled in from reference TRBV29-1 and TRBJ2-6): SAVISQKPSRDICQRGTSLTIQCQVDSQVTMMFWYRQQPGQSLTLIATANQGSEATYESGFVIDKFPISRPNLTFSTLTVSNMSPEDSSIYLCSATDSGANVLTFGAGSRLTVL.

The chain joins TRBV4-1 to TRBJ1-2, with a weak D call TRBD1 (6 bases). V shed 0 bases and J shed 3 bases, with 11 bases lying between them. Germline CDR1 and CDR2: MGHRA and YSYEKL. The CDR3 is 15 amino acids. CDR3 sequence: CASSQELGADYGYTF. Here the CDR3 DNA reads TGCGCCAGCAGCCAAGAATTGGGGGCTGACTATGGCTACACCTTC.

This clonotype was seen a handful of times. This chain links TRBV27 with TRBJ2-1, with TRBD2 matching 16 bases. Germline V gene sequence: CDR1 MNHEY, CDR2 SMNVEV (reference sequence). The CDR3 runs to 17 residues. Losses at the gene ends were 3 bases for V and 8 bases for J; bases not matched to a gene: 7. The CDR3 region is CASSFSGLAGGVYEQFF. CDR3 DNA sequence: TGTGCCAGCAGTTTCTCGGGACTAGCGGGAGGGGTTTATGAGCAGTTCTTC.